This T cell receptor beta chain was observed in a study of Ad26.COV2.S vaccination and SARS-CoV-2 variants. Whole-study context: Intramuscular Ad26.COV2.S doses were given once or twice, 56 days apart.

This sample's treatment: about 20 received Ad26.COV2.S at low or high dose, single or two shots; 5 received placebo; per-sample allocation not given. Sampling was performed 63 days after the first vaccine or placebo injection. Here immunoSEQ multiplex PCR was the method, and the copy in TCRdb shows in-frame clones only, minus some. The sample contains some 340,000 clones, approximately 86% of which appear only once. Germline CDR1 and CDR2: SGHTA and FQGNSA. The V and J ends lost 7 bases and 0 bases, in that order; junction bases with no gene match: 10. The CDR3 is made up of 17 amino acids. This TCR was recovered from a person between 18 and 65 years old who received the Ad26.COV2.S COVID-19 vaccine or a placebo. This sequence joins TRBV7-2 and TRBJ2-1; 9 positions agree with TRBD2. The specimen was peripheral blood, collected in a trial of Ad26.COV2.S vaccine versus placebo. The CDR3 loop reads CASTHRGGGSSYNEQFF. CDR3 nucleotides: TGTGCCAGCACCCATCGCGGGGGGGGTAGCTCCTACAATGAGCAGTTCTTC. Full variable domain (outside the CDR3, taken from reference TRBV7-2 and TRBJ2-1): GAGVSQSPSNKVTEKGKDVELRCDPISGHTALYWYRQSLGQGLEFLIYFQGNSAPDKSGLPSDRFSAERTGGSVSTLTIQRTQQEDSAVYLCASTHRGGGSSYNEQFFGPGTRLTVL.